This note documents a single T cell receptor (beta chain) sequence. Its antigen remains undetermined. No base quality information exists; no much larger clone differs at one position. This record belongs to a study of T cell repertoires in cytomegalovirus infection (dated by TCRdb to the late 2010s). In terms of the full investigation: The peptide stimulations were aimed at well-studied HLA-B-restricted epitopes as well as recently identified HLA-C-restricted CMV epitopes, whose presentation resists viral immunomodulation. Donor HLA type was relevant to the analysis, as public TCR beta signatures indicated carriage of CMV infection together with the matching HLA type.

The treatment or condition tag for this specimen amounts to: in vitro stimulation with specific CMV peptide epitopes to enrich CMV-specific T cells. The full study reports these points: In both this cohort and an independent cohort of 350 to 400 donors, the cumulative frequency of public TCR beta family members distinguished carriers of CMV infection plus the relevant HLA type. In the ex vivo response, HLA-C-restricted CMV-specific TCR beta clonotypes were dominant, and in two of eight donors the single most frequent clonotype came from this HLA-C-restricted group.

Taken from cysteine to phenylalanine, the CDR3 has 15 residues. Only the CDR3 portion is preserved as DNA: 45 bases, with reading frame beginning at the first base. The germline V gene (reference sequence) gives CDR1 as SGHNT and CDR2 as YYREEE. The trim is 0 bases for V and 2 bases for J, with a gap of 8 bases between the germline ends. These reads were obtained on an Illumina HiSeq 1500. The raw public data were reprocessed by TCRdb itself: fastp quality trimming at Q25, MiXCR clonotype calling, in-frame beta chains only. CDR3 protein duplicates are merged, each entry listing the most common genes and DNA. The sample data list hundreds of thousands of distinct CDR3 sequences, and 29% of these were observed just once. The ten largest clones add up to about 20% of the sample.

The V and J segments used are TRBV5-4 and TRBJ2-2, with no confident D gene call. This receptor was obtained from a human donor in good health (CMV status not recorded). Some clones in this sample may be carry-over from other donors' samples. Source: cultured PBMCs, taken from culture after CMV antigen stimulation. The bases read TGTGCCAGCAGCTTGGACCGGCACAACACCGGGGAGCTGTTTTTT. This yields the protein CASSLDRHNTGELFF.